The 11 T cell receptor beta chains given below trace back to one sample, sequenced in a study of blood T cell repertoires in COVID-19. Sequenced by immunoSEQ multiplex PCR; TCRdb stores in-frame clones only, minus some. Here the sample spans hundreds of thousands of clones, approximately 88% being singletons. The sequenced material came from peripheral blood. The receptors were gathered from a woman aged 45 to 65 with COVID-19, enrolled during active disease.

This clone was observed once. The chain couples TRBV11-2 to TRBJ2-2; 9 bases align to TRBD1. Germline-derived CDR1 and CDR2 are SGHAT and FQNNGV. Trimming removed 5 bases from V and 8 bases from J; junction bases left unmatched: 9. The CDR3 has 15 residues. The CDR3 protein is CASSPPGQGSGELFF. Written as DNA, the CDR3 is TGTGCCAGCAGCCCCCCCGGACAGGGGAGTGGGGAGCTGTTTTTT.

In this sample, this clone turned up once. This chain connects TRBV10-3 to TRBJ2-2, with D possibly TRBD1 on 6 matching bases. Trimming removed 2 bases from V and 8 bases from J, with 15 bases in between. The CDR3 is 15 amino acids. Germline lookup yields CDR1 ENHRY and CDR2 SYGVKD. CDR3 sequence (DNA): TGTGCCATCAGTGAGCTTGGGCAGGGGCATGGGGAGCTGTTTTTT. Translated, it gives CAISELGQGHGELFF.

The chain recombines TRBV4-1 with TRBJ1-1; D is unresolved. CDR1 and CDR2 from the germline V gene are MGHRA and YSYEKL. V was shortened by 3 bases and J by 4 bases, with 12 bases between the two germline ends. This CDR3 is 14 amino acids long. In nucleotides, the CDR3 is TGCGCCAGCAGCCAGACGATAGGGAGCACTGAAGCTTTCTTT. This sequence encodes CASSQTIGSTEAFF.

This chain links TRBV19 with TRBJ2-3; TRBD2 is a possible D gene (7 bases). The CDR3 spans 16 residues. Germline-derived CDR1 and CDR2 are LNHDA and SQIVND (reference sequence). V was shortened by 5 bases and J by 5 bases, with 20 bases between the two germline ends. The CDR3 region is CASSDWTGGDVDTQYF. The CDR3 bases are TGTGCCAGTAGTGATTGGACGGGGGGCGACGTAGATACGCAGTATTTT.

The chain recombines TRBV2 with TRBJ2-3; 7 nucleotides match TRBD2. V lost 8 bases to trimming and J lost 7 bases; unmatched junction nucleotides: 12. This CDR3 region has 14 residues. CDR1 is SNHLY, CDR2 FYNNEI, per germline. The CDR3 DNA is TGTGCCAGCTCCCGCGCGGGGGATTGGAATACGCAGTATTTT. It is translated as CASSRAGDWNTQYF.

The V and J genes are TRBV4-2 and TRBJ1-2; possible D gene TRBD1, 5 bases. The CDR3 contains 15 residues. The V and J ends lost 3 bases and 5 bases respectively, with 16 bases between them. Germline CDR1 is LGHNA and CDR2 is YNFKEQ. DNA of the CDR3: TGTGCCAGCAGCCAGGCCCGTATAGACAGATATGGCTACACCTTC. Translating gives CASSQARIDRYGYTF.

V is TRBV20-1 and J is TRBJ1-4; possible D gene TRBD1, 5 bases. The germline V gene encodes CDR1 DFQATT and CDR2 SNEGSKA (reference sequence). Trimming stripped 3 bases from V and 0 bases from J, with 11 bases between. This CDR3 has 15 amino acids. The CDR3 bases are TGCAGTGCTAGTGGGGCCTTAGCAACTAATGAAAAACTGTTTTTT. It translates to CSASGALATNEKLFF.

J is TRBJ2-1 and V is TRBV5-1; 10 bases match TRBD2. The CDR3 runs 15 residues. V dropped 0 bases and J dropped 4; count of bases not matched to a gene: 1. Germline CDR1 SGHRS, CDR2 YFSETQ. As DNA, the CDR3 is TGCGCCAGCAGCTTGGAAGCGGGGGGGTACAATGAGCAGTTCTTC. Translating gives CASSLEAGGYNEQFF.

Notes on this clone: Distinct nucleotide sequences in the sample also encode this CDR3. The CDR3 region is CASSPGQEETQYF. The CDR3 bases are TGTGCCAGCTCACCGGGACAGGAAGAGACCCAGTACTTC. The chain links TRBV18 to TRBJ2-5, with 8 positions matching TRBD1. V was pared by 3 bases and J by 3 bases, with 0 bases of the junction left unmatched. Germline V gene data show CDR1 as KGHSH and CDR2 as LQKENI. The CDR3 spans 13 residues.

The chain employs TRBV4-1 and TRBJ1-1, with D perhaps matching TRBD1 (5 bases). Deletions cut 5 bases from V and 2 bases from J, with 12 bases between. The germline gives CDR1 MGHRA, CDR2 YSYEKL. This CDR3 is 14 amino acids long. The CDR3 DNA is TGCGCCAGCAGCGTTCGGGGGAGCAACACTGAAGCTTTCTTT. Translation: CASSVRGSNTEAFF.

The chain links TRBV4-1 to TRBJ2-1; tentative D call: TRBD2 (7 bases). CDR1 is MGHRA, CDR2 YSYEKL, per germline. Trimming shortened V by 1 base and J by 7 bases, and 17 bases separated the two germline ends. CDR3 size: 16 residues. The CDR3 DNA is TGCGCCAGCAGCCAAGGAGGAAAGGGGGGGAGAAATGAGCAGTTCTTC. It encodes CASSQGGKGGRNEQFF.